This T cell receptor (beta chain) was sequenced in a study of blood T cell repertoires in COVID-19. For the study at large: Researchers got acute and convalescent COVID-19 samples from the United States, Italy and Spain.

Measured with immunoSEQ multiplex PCR; TCRdb has only the in-frame clones, and not every one. The sample lists 160,000 or so clones; about 80% were seen once. With 2 bases clipped from V and 2 bases from J, the junction kept 3 bases outside the gene matches. Per germline, CDR1 MNHNS and CDR2 SASEGT. The CDR3 is 14 amino acids. The sequenced sample consisted of peripheral blood. This sequence originates from an older man with active or convalescent COVID-19. V gene TRBV6-1 combines with J gene TRBJ2-7; 7 bases map to TRBD2. The CDR3 DNA reads TGTGCCAGCAGTGAATCAGGGACTACCTACGAGCAGTACTTC. Its protein is CASSESGTTYEQYF.